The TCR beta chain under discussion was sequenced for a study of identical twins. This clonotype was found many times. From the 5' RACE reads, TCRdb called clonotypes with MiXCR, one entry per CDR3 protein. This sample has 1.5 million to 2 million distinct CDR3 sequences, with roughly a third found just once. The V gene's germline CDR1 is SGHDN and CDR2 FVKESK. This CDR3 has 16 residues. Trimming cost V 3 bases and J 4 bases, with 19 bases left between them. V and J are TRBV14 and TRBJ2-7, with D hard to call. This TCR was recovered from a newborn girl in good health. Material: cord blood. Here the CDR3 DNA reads TGTGCCAGCAGCCACCGACCAGCCGCGACACTTTACGAGCAGTACTTC. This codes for CASSHRPAATLYEQYF.